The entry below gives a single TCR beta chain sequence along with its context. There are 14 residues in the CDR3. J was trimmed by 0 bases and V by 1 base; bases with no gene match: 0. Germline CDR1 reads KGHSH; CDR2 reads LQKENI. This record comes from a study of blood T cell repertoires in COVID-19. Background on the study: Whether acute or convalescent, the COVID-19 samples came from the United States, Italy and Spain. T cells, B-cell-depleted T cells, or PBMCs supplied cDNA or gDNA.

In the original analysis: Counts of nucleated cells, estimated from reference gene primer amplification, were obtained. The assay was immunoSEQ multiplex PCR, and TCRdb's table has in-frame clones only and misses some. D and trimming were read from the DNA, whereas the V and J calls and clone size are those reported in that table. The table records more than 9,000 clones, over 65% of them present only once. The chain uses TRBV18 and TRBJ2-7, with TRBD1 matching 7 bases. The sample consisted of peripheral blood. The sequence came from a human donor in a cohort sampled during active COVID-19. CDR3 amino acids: CASSPRDSSYEQYF. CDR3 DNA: TGTGCCAGCTCACCACGGGACAGCTCCTACGAGCAGTACTTC. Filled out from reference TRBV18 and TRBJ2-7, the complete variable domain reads NAGVMQNPRHLVRRRGQEARLRCSPMKGHSHVYWYRQLPEEGLKFMVYLQKENIIDESGMPKERFSAEFPKEGPSILRIQQVVRGDSAAYFCASSPRDSSYEQYFGPGTRLTVT.